This T cell receptor (beta chain) was captured by sequencing in a study of human T cells and chemical hapten exposure. Study overall: Sensitization employed 2% DPC on approximately 2 cm by approximately 2 cm of upper inner arm skin.

Trimming shortened V by 8 bases and J by 7 bases, and 15 bases separated the two germline ends. Germline CDR1 is MNHNS and CDR2 is SASEGT. This CDR3 has 13 residues. Unique molecular identifiers were attached to individual cDNA molecules during library preparation. Original processing notes: From about 22,000 to 700,000 TCRs were found per sample, with a median of 95,638. TCRdb re-called the RACE reads through MiXCR, storing one row per CDR3 protein. What appears here as the V and J calls and clone size reflects TCRdb's work, not the paper's. Counted here are roughly 30,000 distinct CDR3 sequences, approximately 9% occurring once; the ten biggest clones make up approximately 6.9%. This clonotype was counted many times. The time point denotes: patch test 2, 6 weeks after DPC sensitization. The treatment here: therapeutic diphenylcyclopropenone sensitization with weekly scalp DPC.

The sequences come from whole blood, collected in connection with sensitization to the hapten diphenylcyclopropenone (DPC). The V gene is TRBV6-1, the J gene TRBJ1-5; D unclear. The sequence was obtained from a man aged 25-45 years with alopecia areata. Some clones in this sample may be carry-over from other donors' samples. The CDR3 sequence: CASLRGIGQPQHF. CDR3 sequence (DNA): TGTGCCAGCCTACGCGGGATCGGGCAGCCCCAGCATTTT.